The clone carrying this T cell receptor (beta chain) was observed at least ten times. Its antigen is currently unknown. This entry belongs to a study of T cells in Graves' hyperthyroidism and ophthalmopathy. Overall study context: Before any treatment, at initial diagnosis, peripheral blood was collected.

Fresh peripheral blood, under 11 ml, yielded the PBMCs. It was RNA transcripts that yielded the amplified TCR beta CDR3 regions. TCR CDR3 underwent first-round RT-PCR with the HTBI primer set. MiXCR, applied by TCRdb to the multiplex PCR reads, yields one record per CDR3 protein. The data hold some 270,000 distinct CDR3 sequences, with 13% observed a single time. With 1 base clipped from V and 4 bases from J, the junction kept 8 bases outside the gene matches. The CDR3 is 17 amino acids. Germline V gene data show CDR1 as MNHEY and CDR2 as SMNVEV (reference sequence). Points from the study as a whole: From stable hyperthyroidism, ophthalmopathy was separated by a 13 V-J model. Most expanded thyroid clonotypes above 0.001 also appeared in blood.

This receptor was obtained from a woman between 25 and 40 years old with Graves' hyperthyroidism that later progressed to Graves' ophthalmopathy. The chain links TRBV27 to TRBJ2-1, with TRBD2 matching over 9 bases. What was sequenced was blood. The CDR3, as DNA: TGTGCCAGCAGTTTATTGCCGGGACTAGCAGCGTACAATGAGCAGTTCTTC. Translation: CASSLLPGLAAYNEQFF.